A selection of T cell receptor beta chains follows, all from one sample in a study of blood T cell repertoires in COVID-19. TCRdb's copy holds only in-frame clones and misses some; the assay was immunoSEQ multiplex PCR. Of about 180,000 clones listed, roughly nine tenths are singletons. The sequenced sample consisted of PBMCs or T cells enriched from blood (not recorded which). The receptors shown here come from a woman aged 40 to 50 with acute COVID-19. The CDR3 runs from the conserved cysteine through the conserved F or W. D genes are given only for firm matches. Expanded clones are given a class, and other clones once, few, many or no size at all.

clone_size	v_call	d_call	j_call	cdr3_aa	cdr3_nt
-	TRBV4-3	-	TRBJ1-1	CASSQDFRGTEAFF	TGCGCCAGCAGCCAAGATTTTCGGGGGACTGAAGCTTTCTTT
-	TRBV4-2	TRBD1	TRBJ1-3	CASSQGTGLSGNTIYF	TGTGCCAGCAGCCAGGGGACAGGGCTATCTGGAAACACCATATATTTT
-	TRBV3-1/TRBV3-2	TRBD1	TRBJ2-1	CASSQAIGTGDFMSSYNEQFF	TGTGCCAGCAGCCAAGCTATCGGGACAGGGGATTTTATGAGCTCCTACAATGAGCAGTTCTTC
-	TRBV6-5	TRBD1	TRBJ1-2	CASSSSTTGTGGVTF	TGTGCCAGCAGTTCATCAACGACCGGGACAGGGGGGGTCACCTTC
-	TRBV28	TRBD1	TRBJ2-7	CASSSPGTGGAGEQYF	TGTGCCAGCAGTTCCCCCGGGACAGGGGGCGCGGGCGAGCAGTACTTC
-	TRBV5-6	TRBD1	TRBJ2-5	CASSFQPYRGLQETQYF	TGTGCCAGCAGCTTCCAGCCGTACAGGGGGCTTCAAGAGACCCAGTACTTC
-	TRBV2	TRBD1	TRBJ2-1	CASRGTGGKVEQFF	TGTGCCAGCAGGGGGACAGGGGGTAAAGTTGAGCAGTTCTTC
-	TRBV5-1	TRBD2	TRBJ2-5	CASSLDGTSGETQYF	TGCGCCAGCAGCTTGGATGGGACTAGCGGAGAGACCCAGTACTTC
-	TRBV2	-	TRBJ1-6	CASSIGVEVYGSPLHF	TGTGCCAGCAGTATAGGGGTCGAGGTGTACGGGTCACCCCTCCACTTT
-	TRBV12-5	TRBD2	TRBJ2-1	CASGLSAGDSYNEQFF	TGTGCTAGTGGTTTGTCGGCGGGAGACTCCTACAATGAGCAGTTCTTC
-	TRBV10-1	TRBD1	TRBJ2-7	CASSRTGGEQYF	TGCGCCAGCAGTCGAACAGGGGGTGAGCAGTACTTC
-	TRBV12-5	-	TRBJ2-5	CASGLDVGVAMYQETQYF	TGTGCTAGTGGTTTGGACGTCGGGGTAGCCATGTACCAAGAGACCCAGTACTTC
-	TRBV18	-	TRBJ1-5	CASSLGQPNQPQHF	TGTGCCAGCTCTCTTGGACAACCCAATCAGCCCCAGCATTTT
-	TRBV27	-	TRBJ2-1	CASSLFRSNEQFF	TGTGCCAGCAGTTTATTCCGTTCCAATGAGCAGTTCTTC
-	TRBV12-5	-	TRBJ1-4	CASGSSSQSLFF	TGTGCTAGTGGTTCTTCCTCCCAGTCACTGTTTTTT
-	TRBV7-9	-	TRBJ2-7	CASSLPSEYEQYF	TGTGCCAGCAGCTTACCCTCCGAGTACGAGCAGTACTTC
-	TRBV5-4	-	TRBJ2-6	CASSVRGTGLSGANVLTF	TGTGCCAGCAGCGTTCGGGGGACCGGGTTGTCTGGGGCCAACGTCCTGACTTTC
-	TRBV19	-	TRBJ1-1	CASSIRGGTEAFF	TGTGCCAGTAGTATCCGAGGGGGCACTGAAGCTTTCTTT
-	TRBV11-3	TRBD2	TRBJ2-1	CASSLERGAGYNEQFF	TGTGCCAGCAGCTTAGAGCGGGGGGCGGGGTACAATGAGCAGTTCTTC
-	TRBV5-1	-	TRBJ1-6	CASSRGDQSPLHF	TGCGCCAGCAGCCGGGGGGACCAATCACCCCTCCACTTT
-	TRBV5-1	TRBD1	TRBJ2-2	CASSLGVDRGNTGELFF	TGCGCCAGCAGCTTGGGGGTGGACAGGGGAAACACCGGGGAGCTGTTTTTT
once	TRBV12-3/TRBV12-4	-	TRBJ1-3	CASRGVNTIYF	TGTGCCAGCAGAGGAGTAAACACCATATATTTT